This record covers a single T cell receptor beta chain. Its target is not known. This specimen belongs to a study of T-cell reconstitution after alpha-beta-depleted transplantation in children. Study results and caveats: Reportedly, alpha-beta T cells present about two months post-transplant originated from several hundred expanded clones of graft origin. Diversity and T-cell counts at one year after transplant derived mostly from new T cells.

Preparation of the TCRbeta library used unique molecular identifiers. TCRdb passed the PCR reads through MiXCR, listing each CDR3 protein once. The sample includes about 980,000 distinct CDR3 sequences, about 29% of them seen just once. The CDR3 extends over 13 amino acids. The germline CDR1 and CDR2 sequences are SGHDT and YYEEEE. Between the trimmed V and J ends, which lost 1 base and 6 bases, there was a span of 9 bases. This receptor was identified in a boy in the first two years of life who had a stem cell transplant for SCID, so the T cells may come from the graft donor. The sequenced sample was PBMCs, mostly from graft donor cells, obtained 360 days after TCRalphabeta/CD19-depleted stem cell transplant. V and J are TRBV5-6 and TRBJ2-3; D is possibly TRBD2 (5 bases). The CDR3 DNA is TGTGCCAGCAGCTTGAGGAGGACCGATACGCAGTATTTT. Translating it yields CASSLRRTDTQYF.